The rows below give T cell receptor beta chains drawn from one sample of a study of CD8+ T cells in alopecia areata. Only in-frame clones appear in the TCRdb table, and some are missing; sequencing was by immunoSEQ multiplex PCR. The table lists over 250,000 clones, 60% of them singletons. The sample was CD4+ T cells sorted from blood, taken at roughly week 52, from a patient treated with tofacitinib. The receptors derive from a human donor with alopecia areata. The CDR3 runs from the conserved cysteine through the conserved F or W. The D gene is left open where the match is weak. The listing skips clone size in some rows; elsewhere it reads once, few, many or a size class.

J gene: TRBJ2-1; clone size: .; V gene: TRBV30; D gene: .; CDR3 protein: CAWRPGSSYNEQFF; CDR3 DNA: TGTGCCTGGAGGCCGGGAAGCTCCTACAATGAGCAGTTCTTC
J gene: TRBJ1-6; clone size: .; V gene: TRBV19; D gene: TRBD1; CDR3 protein: CASSAGQGANSPLHF; CDR3 DNA: TGTGCCAGTAGTGCGGGACAGGGGGCTAATTCACCCCTCCACTTT
J gene: TRBJ2-3; clone size: few; V gene: TRBV5-8; D gene: .; CDR3 protein: CASSLTPMDTQYF; CDR3 DNA: TGTGCCAGCAGCCTAACCCCTATGGATACGCAGTATTTT
J gene: TRBJ1-1; clone size: few; V gene: TRBV6-6; D gene: TRBD1; CDR3 protein: CASSYDRVYAEAFF; CDR3 DNA: TGTGCCAGCAGTTACGACAGGGTATACGCTGAAGCTTTCTTT
J gene: TRBJ2-7; clone size: .; V gene: TRBV25-1; D gene: .; CDR3 protein: CASSKGPSYEQYF; CDR3 DNA: TGTGCCAGCAGTAAGGGACCCTCCTACGAGCAGTACTTC
J gene: TRBJ1-4; clone size: .; V gene: TRBV28; D gene: TRBD1; CDR3 protein: CASGTGWNEKLFF; CDR3 DNA: TGTGCCAGCGGGACAGGGTGGAATGAAAAACTGTTTTTT
J gene: TRBJ1-2; clone size: .; V gene: TRBV2; D gene: .; CDR3 protein: CASNRDGNYGYTF; CDR3 DNA: TGTGCCAGCAATCGGGACGGTAACTATGGCTACACCTTC
J gene: TRBJ2-3; clone size: few; V gene: TRBV29-1; D gene: .; CDR3 protein: CSVATGTSVYF; CDR3 DNA: .
J gene: TRBJ2-5; clone size: .; V gene: TRBV5-1; D gene: .; CDR3 protein: CASSFSRETQYF; CDR3 DNA: TGCGCCAGCAGCTTTTCAAGGGAGACCCAGTACTTC
J gene: TRBJ1-6; clone size: .; V gene: TRBV30; D gene: TRBD1; CDR3 protein: CAWSGQGNYSPLHF; CDR3 DNA: TGTGCCTGGAGTGGACAGGGGAACTATTCACCCCTCCACTTT
J gene: TRBJ2-7; clone size: many; V gene: TRBV20-1; D gene: .; CDR3 protein: CSAEKSYEQYF; CDR3 DNA: TGCAGTGCCGAGAAATCCTACGAGCAGTACTTC
J gene: TRBJ2-1; clone size: .; V gene: TRBV29-1; D gene: TRBD2; CDR3 protein: CSVALAGAANEQFF; CDR3 DNA: TGCAGCGTAGCCCTAGCGGGGGCCGCCAATGAGCAGTTCTTC
J gene: TRBJ2-7; clone size: medium-sized; V gene: TRBV16; D gene: .; CDR3 protein: CASSQPSGLGQYF; CDR3 DNA: TGTGCCAGCAGCCAGCCCAGCGGGCTGGGGCAGTACTTC
J gene: TRBJ2-3; clone size: .; V gene: TRBV5-1; D gene: TRBD2; CDR3 protein: CASSLGLADTDTQYF; CDR3 DNA: TGCGCCAGCAGCTTGGGACTAGCGGACACAGATACGCAGTATTTT
J gene: TRBJ2-7; clone size: .; V gene: TRBV30; D gene: .; CDR3 protein: CAWKTAARGYEQYF; CDR3 DNA: TGTGCCTGGAAAACAGCTGCCCGGGGGTACGAGCAGTACTTC
J gene: TRBJ2-4; clone size: .; V gene: TRBV15; D gene: TRBD1; CDR3 protein: CATLQGGAKNIQYF; CDR3 DNA: TGTGCCACTCTACAGGGGGGAGCCAAAAACATTCAGTACTTC
J gene: TRBJ1-5; clone size: .; V gene: TRBV19; D gene: .; CDR3 protein: CASSIKGHSNQPQHF; CDR3 DNA: TGTGCCAGTAGTATAAAGGGACACAGCAATCAGCCCCAGCATTTT
J gene: TRBJ2-6; clone size: .; V gene: TRBV7-2; D gene: .; CDR3 protein: CASRPPAAGANVLTF; CDR3 DNA: TGTGCCAGCAGACCTCCTGCTGCTGGGGCCAACGTCCTGACTTTC
J gene: TRBJ2-5; clone size: .; V gene: TRBV27; D gene: TRBD1; CDR3 protein: CASSVQGARPETQYF; CDR3 DNA: TGTGCCAGCAGCGTACAGGGGGCGCGGCCAGAGACCCAGTACTTC
J gene: TRBJ1-1; clone size: .; V gene: TRBV4-3; D gene: TRBD1; CDR3 protein: CASSQRQGSEAFF; CDR3 DNA: TGCGCCAGCAGCCAGAGACAGGGGTCTGAAGCTTTCTTT
J gene: TRBJ2-1; clone size: few; V gene: TRBV18; D gene: TRBD1; CDR3 protein: CASSPGTGFHSYNEQFF; CDR3 DNA: TGTGCCAGCTCACCGGGGACAGGCTTTCACTCCTACAATGAGCAGTTCTTC
J gene: TRBJ2-3; clone size: few; V gene: TRBV29-1; D gene: .; CDR3 protein: CSVEDGRPTDTQYF; CDR3 DNA: TGCAGCGTTGAAGATGGGAGGCCCACAGATACGCAGTATTTT
J gene: TRBJ2-5; clone size: .; V gene: TRBV7-9; D gene: .; CDR3 protein: CASSPQQYQETQYF; CDR3 DNA: TGTGCCAGCAGTCCACAGCAATACCAAGAGACCCAGTACTTC
J gene: TRBJ2-3; clone size: few; V gene: TRBV4-3; D gene: TRBD2; CDR3 protein: CASSPSSGGEDTQYF; CDR3 DNA: TGCGCCAGCAGCCCCAGTTCCGGGGGGGAAGATACGCAGTATTTT
J gene: TRBJ2-7; clone size: .; V gene: TRBV7-2; D gene: .; CDR3 protein: CASSFRSSYEQYF; CDR3 DNA: TGTGCCAGCAGCTTCAGGAGCTCCTACGAGCAGTACTTC
J gene: TRBJ1-2; clone size: .; V gene: TRBV29-1; D gene: TRBD1; CDR3 protein: CSGLGQGVDGYTF; CDR3 DNA: TGCAGCGGACTCGGACAGGGGGTGGACGGCTACACCTTC
J gene: TRBJ1-2; clone size: .; V gene: TRBV30; D gene: .; CDR3 protein: CAYARARGNTF; CDR3 DNA: TGTGCCTACGCACGGGCGCGTGGAAACACCTTC
J gene: TRBJ2-1; clone size: .; V gene: TRBV29-1; D gene: .; CDR3 protein: CSAPGLSSYNEQFF; CDR3 DNA: TGCAGCGCTCCGGGGTTGAGCTCCTACAATGAGCAGTTCTTC
J gene: TRBJ1-1; clone size: .; V gene: TRBV7-3; D gene: TRBD1; CDR3 protein: CASSDPQGLAGTEAFF; CDR3 DNA: TGTGCCAGCAGCGATCCACAGGGGCTGGCGGGCACTGAAGCTTTCTTT
J gene: TRBJ1-2; clone size: .; V gene: TRBV4-1; D gene: TRBD1; CDR3 protein: CASSPTTGSYGYTF; CDR3 DNA: TGCGCCAGCAGCCCGACGACAGGGAGCTATGGCTACACCTTC
J gene: TRBJ2-2; clone size: .; V gene: TRBV7-3; D gene: .; CDR3 protein: CASSLRSGPNTGELFF; CDR3 DNA: TGTGCCAGCAGCTTACGGTCAGGGCCGAACACCGGGGAGCTGTTTTTT
J gene: TRBJ2-5; clone size: .; V gene: TRBV30; D gene: TRBD2; CDR3 protein: CAWSVLLAGGLETQYF; CDR3 DNA: TGTGCCTGGAGTGTATTGCTAGCGGGGGGTCTAGAGACCCAGTACTTC
J gene: TRBJ2-7; clone size: .; V gene: TRBV11-1; D gene: .; CDR3 protein: CASSFGGDEQYF; CDR3 DNA: TGTGCCAGCAGCTTTGGGGGCGACGAGCAGTACTTC
J gene: TRBJ2-3; clone size: .; V gene: TRBV30; D gene: .; CDR3 protein: CAWSVRVGTDTQYF; CDR3 DNA: TGTGCCTGGAGTGTACGGGTAGGGACAGATACGCAGTATTTT
J gene: TRBJ2-3; clone size: .; V gene: TRBV4-3; D gene: TRBD2; CDR3 protein: CASSQESLADYTDTQYF; CDR3 DNA: TGCGCCAGCAGCCAAGAATCCCTAGCGGATTACACAGATACGCAGTATTTT
J gene: TRBJ2-5; clone size: .; V gene: TRBV12-5; D gene: .; CDR3 protein: CASGFSGFQETQYF; CDR3 DNA: TGTGCTAGTGGTTTTTCAGGCTTTCAAGAGACCCAGTACTTC
J gene: TRBJ2-5; clone size: few; V gene: TRBV7-9; D gene: TRBD1; CDR3 protein: CASSLTGAQETQYF; CDR3 DNA: TGTGCCAGCAGCTTAACAGGGGCCCAAGAGACCCAGTACTTC
J gene: TRBJ1-2; clone size: few; V gene: TRBV29-1; D gene: .; CDR3 protein: CSATSRYGYTF; CDR3 DNA: TGCAGCGCGACAAGTCGATATGGCTACACCTTC
J gene: TRBJ2-5; clone size: .; V gene: TRBV30; D gene: TRBD1; CDR3 protein: CAWSRPGTVQETQYF; CDR3 DNA: TGTGCCTGGAGTAGGCCCGGGACAGTCCAAGAGACCCAGTACTTC
J gene: TRBJ2-3; clone size: .; V gene: TRBV29-1; D gene: .; CDR3 protein: CSARQESTDTQYF; CDR3 DNA: TGCAGCGCTCGACAGGAAAGCACAGATACGCAGTATTTT
J gene: TRBJ2-5; clone size: .; V gene: TRBV10-3; D gene: .; CDR3 protein: CAISESGLKETQYF; CDR3 DNA: TGTGCCATCAGTGAGTCCGGTCTGAAAGAGACCCAGTACTTC
J gene: TRBJ2-5; clone size: .; V gene: TRBV19; D gene: .; CDR3 protein: CASSRALKETQYF; CDR3 DNA: TGTGCCAGTAGTAGGGCCTTGAAAGAGACCCAGTACTTC
J gene: TRBJ2-5; clone size: .; V gene: TRBV29-1; D gene: TRBD2; CDR3 protein: CSVSLAGETQYF; CDR3 DNA: TGCAGCGTTTCACTAGCGGGGGAGACCCAGTACTTC
J gene: TRBJ1-3; clone size: few; V gene: TRBV12-5; D gene: .; CDR3 protein: CASGRTRIGNTIYF; CDR3 DNA: TGTGCTAGTGGCCGCACTAGAATCGGAAACACCATATATTTT
J gene: TRBJ2-1; clone size: .; V gene: TRBV30; D gene: TRBD2; CDR3 protein: CAWSISGGRREQFF; CDR3 DNA: TGTGCCTGGAGTATCAGCGGGGGACGACGCGAGCAGTTCTTC
J gene: TRBJ2-1; clone size: .; V gene: TRBV29-1; D gene: TRBD1; CDR3 protein: CSVFLSRTGGLYNEQFF; CDR3 DNA: TGCAGCGTTTTCCTCAGCCGGACAGGGGGTTTATACAATGAGCAGTTCTTC
J gene: TRBJ2-7; clone size: .; V gene: TRBV5-1; D gene: .; CDR3 protein: CASSVPTAYEQYF; CDR3 DNA: TGCGCCAGCAGCGTGCCGACAGCCTACGAGCAGTACTTC
J gene: TRBJ2-1; clone size: .; V gene: TRBV20-1; D gene: .; CDR3 protein: CSASYYNEQFF; CDR3 DNA: TGCAGTGCTAGCTACTACAATGAGCAGTTCTTC
J gene: TRBJ2-4; clone size: few; V gene: TRBV6-5; D gene: .; CDR3 protein: CASSSPDRNIQYF; CDR3 DNA: TGTGCCAGCAGTTCGCCGGACAGAAACATTCAGTACTTC
J gene: TRBJ2-5; clone size: .; V gene: TRBV30; D gene: .; CDR3 protein: CAWSVKRSREETQYF; CDR3 DNA: TGTGCCTGGAGTGTAAAAAGGAGCAGGGAGGAGACCCAGTACTTC
J gene: TRBJ2-1; clone size: once; V gene: TRBV9; D gene: .; CDR3 protein: CASSRRGEQFF; CDR3 DNA: TGTGCCAGCAGCCGCCGAGGGGAGCAGTTCTTC
J gene: TRBJ1-6; clone size: .; V gene: TRBV7-2; D gene: .; CDR3 protein: CASSLVGAGRNSPLHF; CDR3 DNA: TGTGCCAGCAGCTTAGTCGGGGCAGGGAGAAATTCACCCCTCCACTTT
J gene: TRBJ2-1; clone size: many; V gene: TRBV5-4; D gene: .; CDR3 protein: CASSLTGVGEQFF; CDR3 DNA: TGTGCCAGCAGCTTGACGGGGGTCGGAGAGCAGTTCTTC
J gene: TRBJ2-3; clone size: once; V gene: TRBV3-1/TRBV3-2; D gene: .; CDR3 protein: CASSEPWTF; CDR3 DNA: TGTGCCAGCAGCGAACCTTGGACTTTT
J gene: TRBJ2-3; clone size: .; V gene: TRBV9; D gene: TRBD2; CDR3 protein: CASSVGRGGPDTQYF; CDR3 DNA: TGTGCCAGCAGCGTAGGTCGGGGGGGCCCAGATACGCAGTATTTT